This T cell receptor beta chain originates from a study of CD8+CD57+ T cells in acquired aplastic anemia. Study context: Sorted CD4+ and CD8+ cells gave an average of around 3.3 ug of DNA. Sequencing produced an average of about 10 million reads per healthy donor for CD4+ cells.

Study conclusions and caveats: Nearly 30 CD8+ CDR3 sequences were shared between patients and controls. No significant difference in CD8+ Simpson's diversity was found between patients and controls.

This clonotype came up many times. Its antigen is unidentified. The study profiled TCR beta VDJ and CDR3 using genomic DNA as template. Via MiXCR, TCRdb re-called the reads, giving one row per CDR3 protein. The data show fewer than 200,000 distinct CDR3 sequences, 50% to 75% seen once. The sequenced sample was sorted CD4+, CD8+, or CD8+CD57+ T cells (not recorded which) from PBMCs. This TCR derives from a human donor in good health.

This CDR3 reads CASRNAGTGSSDTQYF. CDR3 coding DNA: TGTGCCAGCAGGAACGCCGGGACAGGATCCTCAGATACGCAGTATTTT. The V call is TRBV7-9, the J call TRBJ2-3; 8 nucleotides agree with TRBD1. J was trimmed by 4 bases and V by 6 bases; bases with no gene match: 12. This CDR3 spans 16 amino acids. Per the germline V gene, CDR1 is SEHNR and CDR2 is FQNEAQ (reference sequence). The full variable domain, rest sourced from reference TRBV7-9 and TRBJ2-3, is DTGVSQNPRHKITKRGQNVTFRCDPISEHNRLYWYRQTLGQGPEFLTYFQNEAQLEKSRLLSDRFSAERPKGSFSTLEIQRTEQGDSAMYLCASRNAGTGSSDTQYFGPGTRLTVL.